The 8 T cell receptor beta chains listed next were all sequenced from one sample in a study of T cell responses to AZD1222 COVID-19 vaccine. Sequenced by immunoSEQ multiplex PCR; TCRdb stores in-frame clones only, minus some. The sample lists 100,000 to 150,000 clones, 85% to 95% occurring once. This material consisted of peripheral blood, taken 28 days after the second AZD1222 dose. These receptors were taken from an adult who received the AZD1222 COVID-19 vaccine.

The CDR3 protein is CASTQGNYGYTF. In nucleotides, the CDR3 is TGTGCCAGCACCCAGGGGAACTATGGCTACACCTTC. V usage is TRBV5-6 and J usage is TRBJ1-2; tentatively, D is TRBD1 (6 bases). The V gene lost 6 bases and the J gene lost 2 bases, with 8 bases spanning the gap. CDR1 and CDR2 from the germline V gene are SGHDT and YYEEEE. The CDR3 length is 12 residues.

J is TRBJ2-6 and V is TRBV4-3; either TRBD1 or TRBD2 may supply D (6 bases each). There are 18 residues in the CDR3. The V gene lost 0 bases and the J gene lost 4 bases, with 16 bases spanning the gap. Germline CDR1 reads LGHNA; CDR2 reads YSLEER. Here the CDR3 DNA reads TGCGCCAGCAGCCAAGATCCCCCGGGGGCGGGAGGGGCCAACGTCCTGACTTTC. Amino acid sequence: CASSQDPPGAGGANVLTF.

The rearrangement links TRBV5-4 to TRBJ2-1; 10 bases are a match to TRBD2. From germline, CDR1 is SGHNT and CDR2 YYREEE (reference sequence). V shed 1 base, J shed 10 bases, and the junction held 5 bases outside the gene matches. The CDR3 is 14 residues long. CDR3 sequence reads: CASSLSGRALEQFF. DNA of the CDR3: TGTGCCAGCAGCTTGAGCGGGAGGGCCTTGGAGCAGTTCTTC.

The chain has TRBV6-5 and TRBJ1-6; D is possibly TRBD1 (5 bases). The V gene's germline CDR1 is MNHEY and CDR2 SVGAGI. The length of the CDR3 is 14 residues. Trimming stripped 6 bases from V and 7 bases from J, with 13 bases between. The CDR3 DNA reads TGTGCCAGCAGACTCCGACAGTCCAATTCACCCCTCCACTTT. It encodes CASRLRQSNSPLHF.

The V call is TRBV11-2, the J call TRBJ1-4; 8 nucleotides match TRBD1. With V trimmed by 5 bases and J by 7 bases, 9 bases remained unmatched. This CDR3 is built from 15 residues. Germline values: CDR1 SGHAT, CDR2 FQNNGV. The DNA for the CDR3 is TGTGCCAGCAGCCCTCACAGGGGGGCTGGTGAAAAACTGTTTTTT. As protein: CASSPHRGAGEKLFF.

CDR3 in DNA: TGTGCCATCAGTGAAGGAGGCAGGGCCAATAATTCACCCCTCCACTTT. It is translated as CAISEGGRANNSPLHF. The rearrangement joins TRBV10-3 to TRBJ1-6; the D gene is possibly TRBD1 (5 bases). Germline loops: CDR1 ENHRY, CDR2 SYGVKD. V shed 3 bases and J shed 5 bases, with 14 bases lying between them. There are 16 residues in the CDR3.

V gene TRBV7-2 combines with J gene TRBJ1-5; D ambiguous. The V gene's germline CDR1 is SGHTA and CDR2 FQGNSA. Trimming pared 1 base from V and 6 bases from J, leaving 7 bases between. This CDR3 comprises 13 residues. The CDR3 here is CASSLGVGQPQHF. The CDR3 DNA reads TGTGCCAGCAGCTTAGGAGTAGGTCAGCCCCAGCATTTT.

This chain joins TRBV24-1 and TRBJ2-3; the D gene is possibly TRBD2 (5 bases). This CDR3 region has 13 residues. Per germline, CDR1 KGHDR and CDR2 SFDVKD. Trimming cost V 12 bases and J 5 bases, with 17 bases left between them. The CDR3 sequence: CASSEAGQDTQYF. CDR3 DNA: TGTGCCTCCTCGGAGGCGGGCCAAGATACGCAGTATTTT.